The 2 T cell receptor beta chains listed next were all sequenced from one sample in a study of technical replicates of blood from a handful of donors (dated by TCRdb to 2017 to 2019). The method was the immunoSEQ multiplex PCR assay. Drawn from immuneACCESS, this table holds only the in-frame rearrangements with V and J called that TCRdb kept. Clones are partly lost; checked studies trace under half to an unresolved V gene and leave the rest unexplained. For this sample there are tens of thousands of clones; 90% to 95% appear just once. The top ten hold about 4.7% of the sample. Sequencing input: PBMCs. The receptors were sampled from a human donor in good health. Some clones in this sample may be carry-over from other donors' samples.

This CDR3 is CASSRNREQYF. The CDR3 region has the DNA TGTGCCAGCAGCCGAAACCGGGAGCAGTACTTC. The V and J genes are TRBV13 and TRBJ2-7, with unresolved D. There are 11 residues in the CDR3. CDR1 PRHDT and CDR2 FYEKMQ come from the germline V gene (reference sequence). Trimming pared 5 bases from V and 7 bases from J, leaving 9 bases between.

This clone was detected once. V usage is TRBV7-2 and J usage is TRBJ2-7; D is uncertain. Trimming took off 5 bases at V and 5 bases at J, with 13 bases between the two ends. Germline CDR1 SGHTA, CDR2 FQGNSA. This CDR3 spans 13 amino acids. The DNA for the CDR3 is TGTGCCAGCAGCACAAGAGGTGGCGACGAGCAGTACTTC. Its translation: CASSTRGGDEQYF. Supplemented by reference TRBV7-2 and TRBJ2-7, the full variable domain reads GAGVSQSPSNKVTEKGKDVELRCDPISGHTALYWYRQSLGQGLEFLIYFQGNSAPDKSGLPSDRFSAERTGGSVSTLTIQRTQQEDSAVYLCASSTRGGDEQYFGPGTRLTVT.